One sample yielded the 3 T cell receptor beta chains listed below, sequenced in a study of T cell changes during pregnancy in multiple sclerosis. Some clones are missing from TCRdb's copy, which holds only in-frame ones; the method was immunoSEQ multiplex PCR. The sample lists tens of thousands of clones; approximately 93% were seen once. The material was peripheral blood, obtained in the second trimester of pregnancy. These receptor sequences come from a female donor with multiple sclerosis, enrolled in a pregnancy study.

This clone was recorded only once. The rearrangement links TRBV6-1 to TRBJ2-2, with D perhaps matching TRBD1 (6 bases). V was shortened by 0 bases and J by 4 bases, with 12 bases between the two germline ends. Germline lookup yields CDR1 MNHNS and CDR2 SASEGT. This CDR3 comprises 16 residues. DNA for the CDR3: TGTGCCAGCAGTGAAGCACTACAGGGTTTCACCGGGGAGCTGTTTTTT. Translation: CASSEALQGFTGELFF.

The chain recombines TRBV5-4 with TRBJ2-1, with TRBD2 identical over 7 bases. Germline values: CDR1 SGHNT, CDR2 YYREEE (reference sequence). The V segment lost 0 bases and the J segment 5 bases; nucleotides outside the gene matches: 2. The CDR3 runs 14 residues. The CDR3 bases are TGTGCCAGCAGCTTGGGGACTAGGGACAATGAGCAGTTCTTC. Translation: CASSLGTRDNEQFF.

The chain has TRBV2 and TRBJ1-5, with D unclear. This CDR3 is built from 14 residues. Per the germline V gene, CDR1 is SNHLY and CDR2 is FYNNEI. The V end was cut by 0 bases, the J end by 3 bases, with 6 bases between. The CDR3 here is CASSEASPNQPQHF. For the CDR3, the DNA is TGTGCCAGCAGTGAAGCTTCTCCCAATCAGCCCCAGCATTTT.